Shown below are 9 T cell receptor beta chains from a single sample sequenced in a study of PD-1 blockade in classical Hodgkin lymphoma. Stated time point: newly diagnosed, previously untreated cHL patient sample. After thawing, PBMCs were subjected to magnetic negative selection to isolate CD8+ T cells. Sequencing was performed with immunoSEQ multiplex PCR; in TCRdb, only in-frame clones are kept and a portion is missing. The sample lists 11,000 to 15,000 clones; 91% were seen once. Sequencing was performed on CD8+ T cells from blood. Receptor source: a human donor with classical Hodgkin lymphoma.

The count of this clone is one. The rearrangement links TRBV6-4 to TRBJ1-2; 7 nucleotides agree with TRBD1. The CDR3 extends over 16 amino acids. Germline-derived CDR1 and CDR2 are MRHNA and SNTAGT. V gave up 2 bases and J gave up 4 bases; unmatched junction bases: 10. The CDR3 coding sequence is TGTGCCAGCAGTGACGAGAGACAGGGTGGAAGCTATGGCTACACCTTC. Translating gives CASSDERQGGSYGYTF.

The V and J genes are TRBV19 and TRBJ2-1; the match to TRBD2 covers 16 bases. Per the germline V gene, CDR1 is LNHDA and CDR2 is SQIVND (reference sequence). The ends lost 10 bases at V and 2 bases at J; junction bases unmatched: 11. The length of the CDR3 is 18 residues. This CDR3 reads CATRPGLAGGYTYNEQFF. CDR3 nucleotide sequence: TGTGCCACCCGCCCGGGACTAGCGGGAGGGTACACCTACAATGAGCAGTTCTTC.

V is TRBV12-5 and J is TRBJ2-1; 7 nucleotides line up with TRBD2. This CDR3 is built from 15 residues. Germline lookup yields CDR1 LGHNT and CDR2 FRNRAP. The V and J ends lost 7 bases and 8 bases, in that order; junction bases with no gene match: 14. In nucleotides, the CDR3 is TGTGCTAGTGCTCCGGAAGCGGGATTGTTAGATGAGCAGTTCTTC. Protein sequence: CASAPEAGLLDEQFF.

The CDR3 sequence: CASSPSLHTIYF. The CDR3 nucleotides are TGTGCCAGCAGCCCGTCCCTGCACACCATATATTTT. This rearrangement joins TRBV7-9 to TRBJ1-3, with D unresolved. With 5 bases removed from V and 8 bases from J, the gap between germline ends came to 10 bases. This CDR3 is 12 amino acids long. The germline V gene encodes CDR1 SEHNR and CDR2 FQNEAQ (reference sequence).

The CDR3: CASSLRLAGGFGLTDTQYF. In DNA form, the CDR3 reads TGCGCCAGCAGCTTGCGGCTAGCGGGAGGGTTCGGTTTGACAGATACGCAGTATTTT. The chain uses TRBV5-1 and TRBJ2-3; 12 bases agree with TRBD2. Germline lookup yields CDR1 SGHRS and CDR2 YFSETQ. V gave up 1 base and J gave up 3 bases; unmatched junction bases: 12. The CDR3 is 19 residues long.

This rearrangement joins TRBV4-1 to TRBJ1-1; the D is unclear. Per germline, CDR1 MGHRA and CDR2 YSYEKL. This CDR3 has 14 residues. The ends were cut back, 4 bases at V and 1 base at J, with 10 bases in the middle. In nucleotides, the CDR3 is TGCGCCAGCAGCCCGTGGGCAGGGAACACTGAAGCTTTCTTT. Translation: CASSPWAGNTEAFF.

The rearrangement uses TRBV19 and TRBJ1-1, with no clear D. The CDR3 covers 11 residues. Deletions cut 11 bases from V and 1 base from J, with 8 bases between. Germline values: CDR1 LNHDA, CDR2 SQIVND (reference sequence). CDR3 DNA sequence: TGTGCCGCCGGAGAGAACACTGAAGCTTTCTTT. This encodes CAAGENTEAFF.

The chain carries TRBV7-9 and TRBJ1-1, with TRBD1 identical over 7 bases. Germline V gene data show CDR1 as SEHNR and CDR2 as FQNEAQ (reference sequence). The trim removed 5 bases at V and 1 base at J, leaving 16 bases unmatched. This CDR3 region has 18 residues. In DNA form, the CDR3 reads TGTGCCAGCAGCGTCCCCAGGGGGTCGGCAATGACGAACACTGAAGCTTTCTTT. Translating it yields CASSVPRGSAMTNTEAFF.

The V call is TRBV29-1, the J call TRBJ2-3; maybe TRBD2 (6 bases). The ends were cut back, 2 bases at V and 0 bases at J, with 18 bases in the middle. This CDR3 is built from 17 residues. In germline, CDR1 is SQVTM, CDR2 ANQGSEA. DNA of the CDR3: TGCAGCGTTGAACCCCTGTATGAGGAGGGAAGCACAGATACGCAGTATTTT. It codes for CSVEPLYEEGSTDTQYF.